A selection of T cell receptor beta chains follows, all from one sample in a study of identical twins. TCRdb reanalysed the 5' RACE reads using MiXCR and keeps one entry per CDR3 protein. The table includes fewer than 900,000 distinct CDR3 sequences, 20% to 25% detected once. This sample also belongs to another study, concerning T cells expressing NK-cell markers.

Material for sequencing was PBMCs. The receptors stem from a woman between 18 and 29 years old in good health. The CDR3 runs from the conserved cysteine through the conserved F or W. D genes are given only for firm matches. The size entry is marked missing in some rows and otherwise reads once, few, many or a size class.

V: TRBV15
J: TRBJ1-3
D: TRBD1
size: many
CDR3: CATSQDRGYGNTIYF
DNA: TGTGCCACCAGCCAAGACAGGGGCTATGGAAACACCATATATTTT

V: TRBV18
J: TRBJ2-7
D: TRBD1
size: -
CDR3: CASSPPGQGASEQYF
DNA: TGTGCCAGCTCACCACCGGGGCAGGGGGCTAGCGAGCAGTACTTC

V: TRBV18
J: TRBJ1-2
D: TRBD1
size: few
CDR3: CASGRDSYGYTF
DNA: TGTGCCAGCGGAAGGGACAGCTATGGCTACACCTTC

V: TRBV20-1
J: TRBJ1-2
D: -
size: many
CDR3: CSARTQGTRGYGYTF
DNA: TGCAGTGCTAGAACGCAGGGAACCCGCGGCTATGGCTACACCTTC

V: TRBV20-1
J: TRBJ2-1
D: TRBD2
size: -
CDR3: CSARFQWASGRNEQFF
DNA: TGCAGTGCTAGGTTTCAATGGGCTAGCGGGAGAAATGAGCAGTTCTTC

V: TRBV3-1
J: TRBJ2-3
D: -
size: many
CDR3: CASSRYGGRADTQYF
DNA: TGTGCCAGCAGCCGCTACGGGGGACGGGCAGATACGCAGTATTTT

V: TRBV11-2
J: TRBJ1-4
D: -
size: few
CDR3: CASSLDVQGLANEKLFF
DNA: TGTGCCAGCAGCTTAGATGTGCAGGGTCTGGCTAATGAAAAACTGTTTTTT

V: TRBV15
J: TRBJ2-7
D: TRBD1
size: -
CDR3: CATSSPGQGASREQYF
DNA: TGTGCCACCAGCAGCCCGGGACAGGGGGCGTCTCGCGAGCAGTACTTC

V: TRBV20-1
J: TRBJ2-5
D: TRBD2
size: few
CDR3: CSARDMNGRAWETQYF
DNA: TGCAGTGCTAGAGATATGAACGGGAGGGCCTGGGAGACCCAGTACTTC

V: TRBV20-1
J: TRBJ2-4
D: -
size: -
CDR3: CSARGKGAGWDNIQYF
DNA: TGCAGTGCTAGAGGGAAAGGGGCAGGGTGGGATAACATTCAGTACTTC

V: TRBV9
J: TRBJ1-1
D: TRBD1
size: few
CDR3: CASSVAPTGGNTEAFF
DNA: TGTGCCAGCAGCGTAGCTCCCACAGGGGGGAACACTGAAGCTTTCTTT

V: TRBV20-1
J: TRBJ2-1
D: TRBD1
size: few
CDR3: CSARARGLQFF
DNA: TGCAGTGCTAGAGCCAGGGGGCTGCAGTTCTTC

V: TRBV20-1
J: TRBJ2-2
D: -
size: -
CDR3: CSARPNTGELFF
DNA: TGCAGTGCTAGGCCAAACACCGGGGAGCTGTTTTTT

V: TRBV25-1
J: TRBJ1-1
D: -
size: -
CDR3: CASSRGEAFF
DNA: TGTGCCAGCAGTAGGGGTGAAGCTTTCTTT

V: TRBV20-1
J: TRBJ2-7
D: TRBD2
size: few
CDR3: CSATVSAGGSYEQYF
DNA: TGCAGTGCTACCGTCTCCGCGGGAGGTTCCTACGAGCAGTACTTC

V: TRBV9
J: TRBJ1-1
D: TRBD1
size: many
CDR3: CASSEGQGEPEAFF
DNA: TGTGCCAGCAGCGAGGGACAGGGCGAGCCTGAAGCTTTCTTT